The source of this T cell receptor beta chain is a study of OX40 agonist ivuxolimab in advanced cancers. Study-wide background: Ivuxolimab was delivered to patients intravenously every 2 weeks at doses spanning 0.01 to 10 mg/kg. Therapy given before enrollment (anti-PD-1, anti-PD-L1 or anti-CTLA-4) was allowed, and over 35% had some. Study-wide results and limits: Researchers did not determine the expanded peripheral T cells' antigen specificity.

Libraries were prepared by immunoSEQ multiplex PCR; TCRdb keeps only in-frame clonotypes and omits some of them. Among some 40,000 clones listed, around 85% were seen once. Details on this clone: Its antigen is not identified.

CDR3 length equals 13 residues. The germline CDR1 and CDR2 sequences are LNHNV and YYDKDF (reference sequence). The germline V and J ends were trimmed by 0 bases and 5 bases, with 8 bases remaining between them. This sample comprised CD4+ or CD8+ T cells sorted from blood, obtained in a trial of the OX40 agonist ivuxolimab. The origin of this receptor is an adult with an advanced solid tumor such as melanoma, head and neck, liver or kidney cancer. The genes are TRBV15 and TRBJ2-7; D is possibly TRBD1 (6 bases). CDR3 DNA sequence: TGTGCCACCAGCAGAGATCCAGGGGACGAGCAGTACTTC. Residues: CATSRDPGDEQYF.